A selection of T cell receptor beta chains follows, all from one sample in a study of T cells of healthy individuals. Each CDR3 protein gets one entry after TCRdb re-called the 5' RACE reads with MiXCR. The sample shows 60,000 to 75,000 distinct CDR3 sequences, roughly 15% of them seen only once. All receptors come from a human donor in good health. The CDR3 runs from the conserved cysteine through the conserved F or W. The D gene is left open where the match is weak. For some rows the clone size is stated as once, few or many, or as a class when expanded; others skip it.

j_gene: TRBJ2-7; abundance: many; v_gene: TRBV12-3/TRBV12-4; d_gene: TRBD1; CDR3aa: CASSPGQGRNEQYF
j_gene: TRBJ2-1; abundance: many; v_gene: TRBV4-2; d_gene: TRBD2; CDR3aa: CASSQGSGSSYNEQFF
j_gene: TRBJ2-7; abundance: many; v_gene: TRBV5-6; d_gene: -; CDR3aa: CASSFGDKSYEQYF
j_gene: TRBJ1-4; abundance: -; v_gene: TRBV4-2; d_gene: TRBD1; CDR3aa: CASSQDRVDEKLFF
j_gene: TRBJ2-7; abundance: few; v_gene: TRBV6-2/TRBV6-3; d_gene: -; CDR3aa: CASTKRISLSSYEQYF
j_gene: TRBJ2-1; abundance: few; v_gene: TRBV5-1; d_gene: TRBD2; CDR3aa: CASSPLSAGGPDEQFF
j_gene: TRBJ2-4; abundance: -; v_gene: TRBV15; d_gene: TRBD1; CDR3aa: CATSNPDRGNIQYF
j_gene: TRBJ2-1; abundance: few; v_gene: TRBV4-2; d_gene: TRBD2; CDR3aa: CASSQGAGGSNEQFF
j_gene: TRBJ2-7; abundance: few; v_gene: TRBV11-2; d_gene: TRBD2; CDR3aa: CASSLGGLSTRSYEQYF
j_gene: TRBJ2-6; abundance: many; v_gene: TRBV2; d_gene: TRBD2; CDR3aa: CARRVGLGLSGANVLTF
j_gene: TRBJ2-7; abundance: -; v_gene: TRBV20-1; d_gene: -; CDR3aa: CSARAPGYEQYF
j_gene: TRBJ2-7; abundance: -; v_gene: TRBV12-3/TRBV12-4; d_gene: -; CDR3aa: CASSLGGASSYEQYF
j_gene: TRBJ2-7; abundance: few; v_gene: TRBV5-1; d_gene: -; CDR3aa: CASSITEDEQYF
j_gene: TRBJ2-3; abundance: many; v_gene: TRBV5-6; d_gene: TRBD2; CDR3aa: CASSLRLAGSDTQYF
j_gene: TRBJ2-4; abundance: few; v_gene: TRBV27; d_gene: -; CDR3aa: CASRGELAKNIQYF
j_gene: TRBJ2-3; abundance: many; v_gene: TRBV6-4; d_gene: -; CDR3aa: CASSGQGTDTQYF
j_gene: TRBJ2-7; abundance: many; v_gene: TRBV29-1; d_gene: -; CDR3aa: CSVDKGQGTYEQYF
j_gene: TRBJ1-1; abundance: -; v_gene: TRBV11-1; d_gene: -; CDR3aa: CVSSLGRNTEAFF
j_gene: TRBJ2-2; abundance: -; v_gene: TRBV6-6; d_gene: -; CDR3aa: CASSYPPGWRNTGELFF
j_gene: TRBJ2-2; abundance: -; v_gene: TRBV23-1; d_gene: TRBD2; CDR3aa: CASIGLAGVTGELFF
j_gene: TRBJ2-6; abundance: few; v_gene: TRBV9; d_gene: TRBD2; CDR3aa: CASSPQRGGPSGANVLTF
j_gene: TRBJ2-3; abundance: many; v_gene: TRBV7-7; d_gene: -; CDR3aa: CASSLGAITDTQYF
j_gene: TRBJ1-1; abundance: -; v_gene: TRBV6-2/TRBV6-3; d_gene: TRBD1; CDR3aa: CASSDRDRGRNTEAFF
j_gene: TRBJ2-1; abundance: few; v_gene: TRBV5-1; d_gene: -; CDR3aa: CASSLARGGQRLYNEQFF
j_gene: TRBJ2-6; abundance: -; v_gene: TRBV4-2; d_gene: TRBD1; CDR3aa: CASSRGTGGSGANVLTF
j_gene: TRBJ1-1; abundance: -; v_gene: TRBV4-3; d_gene: -; CDR3aa: CASSQDQWAEAFF
j_gene: TRBJ2-3; abundance: -; v_gene: TRBV25-1; d_gene: -; CDR3aa: CASSQDHRGSTDTQYF
j_gene: TRBJ1-3; abundance: few; v_gene: TRBV5-1; d_gene: -; CDR3aa: CASSPDLSGNTIYF
j_gene: TRBJ2-6; abundance: few; v_gene: TRBV28; d_gene: -; CDR3aa: CASSLRGGLRSPGANVLTF
j_gene: TRBJ2-1; abundance: once; v_gene: TRBV5-1; d_gene: TRBD2; CDR3aa: CASSAGTSGGFYNEQFF
j_gene: TRBJ2-5; abundance: -; v_gene: TRBV7-2; d_gene: -; CDR3aa: CASSLNPVQGRRETQYF
j_gene: TRBJ1-5; abundance: few; v_gene: TRBV20-1; d_gene: TRBD1; CDR3aa: CSAFAGQGRYSNQPQHF
j_gene: TRBJ2-1; abundance: few; v_gene: TRBV20-1; d_gene: -; CDR3aa: CSATPPGTPSYEQFF
j_gene: TRBJ1-3; abundance: -; v_gene: TRBV6-2/TRBV6-3; d_gene: -; CDR3aa: CASRGRSSGNTIYF
j_gene: TRBJ2-7; abundance: many; v_gene: TRBV28; d_gene: -; CDR3aa: CALGAGTYEQYF
j_gene: TRBJ2-1; abundance: -; v_gene: TRBV4-3; d_gene: TRBD2; CDR3aa: CASSYGLAVYNEQFF
j_gene: TRBJ1-5; abundance: many; v_gene: TRBV15; d_gene: -; CDR3aa: CATSRAGLPLGDQPQHF
j_gene: TRBJ2-3; abundance: many; v_gene: TRBV7-3; d_gene: TRBD2; CDR3aa: CASSLPSGSLYF
j_gene: TRBJ2-5; abundance: few; v_gene: TRBV18; d_gene: TRBD2; CDR3aa: CASSPLAGEETQYF
j_gene: TRBJ1-5; abundance: few; v_gene: TRBV27; d_gene: -; CDR3aa: CASSWDTKSGPQHF
j_gene: TRBJ1-3; abundance: few; v_gene: TRBV25-1; d_gene: -; CDR3aa: CASSPRRTVSGNTIYF
j_gene: TRBJ2-6; abundance: few; v_gene: TRBV5-1; d_gene: -; CDR3aa: CASSSSAAGANVLTF
j_gene: TRBJ1-6; abundance: many; v_gene: TRBV20-1; d_gene: -; CDR3aa: CSARDDGGRFSPLHF
j_gene: TRBJ2-7; abundance: -; v_gene: TRBV25-1; d_gene: -; CDR3aa: CASSESYEQYF
j_gene: TRBJ1-5; abundance: many; v_gene: TRBV12-3/TRBV12-4; d_gene: TRBD1; CDR3aa: CASSRGTGSSQPQHF